These T cell receptor beta chains were read from a single sample in a study of blood T cell repertoires in COVID-19. Sequencing used immunoSEQ multiplex PCR; TCRdb keeps in-frame clones, though not all of them. The sample holds 150,000 to 200,000 clones, more than 90% seen once. The sample comprised peripheral blood. Receptor source: a man aged 60 to 75 with active or convalescent COVID-19. The CDR3 runs from the conserved cysteine through the conserved F or W. Fields, in order: D gene, J gene, V gene, clone size, CDR3 length, CDR3 protein. The D gene is left open where the match is weak. Not all rows give a size; the values are once, few, many and, for expanded clones, a class.

>TRBD2|TRBJ2-1|TRBV27|NA|15
CASSRGGEINNEQFF
>NA|TRBJ1-2|TRBV21-1|once|16
CASSKAGTGKNYGYTF
>TRBD1|TRBJ1-2|TRBV6-1|NA|14
CASSEMGQNYGYTF
>TRBD2|TRBJ2-1|TRBV5-1|NA|15
CASSATSGEYNEQFF
>NA|TRBJ1-6|TRBV19|once|17
CASSIDLGGTVGSPLHF
>NA|TRBJ2-7|TRBV3-1/TRBV3-2|NA|13
CASSQVGPGHQYF
>TRBD2|TRBJ2-1|TRBV10-1|NA|15
CASSTGTSGRDEQFF
>TRBD2|TRBJ2-1|TRBV2|NA|12
CASSELAVEQFF
>NA|TRBJ1-1|TRBV5-1|NA|14
CASSLLAENTEAFF
>NA|TRBJ1-2|TRBV7-8|NA|14
CASSPTGRGYGYTF
>TRBD1|TRBJ1-5|TRBV12-3/TRBV12-4|NA|13
CASSPGGGQPQHF
>TRBD1|TRBJ2-2|TRBV18|NA|15
CASSPQRTGTGELFF
>NA|TRBJ1-1|TRBV28|NA|12
CASQSPNTEAFF
>TRBD1|TRBJ2-1|TRBV10-3|NA|15
CAISATGGIHNEQFF
>TRBD1|TRBJ2-3|TRBV7-2|NA|16
CASSLRQGARTDTQYF
>TRBD1|TRBJ1-6|TRBV6-6|NA|13
CASGTGWNSPLHF
>TRBD1|TRBJ1-6|TRBV27|NA|16
CASAVSRDRDNSPLHF
>TRBD2|TRBJ2-7|TRBV11-3|once|15
CASSPTSGRFYEQYF
>TRBD1|TRBJ1-6|TRBV9|NA|15
CASSPPGTVNSPLHF
>NA|TRBJ2-1|TRBV11-2|NA|11
CASSPEYEQFF
>NA|TRBJ2-7|TRBV7-9|NA|15
CASSPTLGQHYEQYF
>TRBD2|TRBJ2-7|TRBV9|NA|14
CASSPGGGTYEQYF
>NA|TRBJ1-2|TRBV5-6|few|14
CASSLAQTNYGYTF
>TRBD2|TRBJ2-7|TRBV5-1|few|16
CASSLVGTSGSYEQYF
>TRBD1|TRBJ1-5|TRBV5-1|NA|15
CASRTGTGLNQPQHF
>NA|TRBJ1-4|TRBV4-2|NA|14
CASSQVGQNEKLFF
>NA|TRBJ1-4|TRBV27|NA|14
CASSQWTNDEKLFF
>TRBD1|TRBJ1-5|TRBV19|NA|16
CASSLYRGASNQPQHF
>NA|TRBJ1-5|TRBV6-7|NA|15
CASSWPGHTNQPQHF
>NA|TRBJ2-7|TRBV2|NA|11
CASTFSYEQYF
>NA|TRBJ1-1|TRBV7-9|NA|17
CASSLARGRTYDTEAFF
>NA|TRBJ2-2|TRBV6-6|NA|15
CASRRQVQDTGELFF
>NA|TRBJ2-7|TRBV28|NA|16
CASSPSGLSGAGGSYF
>TRBD2|TRBJ2-7|TRBV5-4|once|16
CASSLSTSGGAYEQYF
>NA|TRBJ2-3|TRBV7-2|NA|15
CASSLTYRVADTQYF
>TRBD1|TRBJ1-1|TRBV18|NA|12
CASSPGQGRAFF
>NA|TRBJ1-3|TRBV29-1|NA|13
CSVLGTSGNTIYF
>TRBD1|TRBJ1-5|TRBV5-1|few|16
CASSVPGQDSNQPQHF
>TRBD1|TRBJ1-2|TRBV29-1|NA|13
CSPRDRAHYGYTF
>NA|TRBJ2-3|TRBV6-5|NA|16
CASSLGTLSSTDTQYF
>NA|TRBJ1-2|TRBV5-4|few|14
CASSLAGNTPGYTF
>NA|TRBJ2-7|TRBV27|NA|17
CASRESGLSVRGDEQYF
>TRBD1|TRBJ1-2|TRBV5-1|few|16
CASSLVNRQGREGYTF
>TRBD1|TRBJ2-1|TRBV5-8|few|16
CASSFQGTQGFNEQFF
>NA|TRBJ1-6|TRBV5-1|few|14
CASSLGGGNSPLHF
>TRBD1|TRBJ2-3|TRBV5-5|NA|16
CASSSLPGGITDTQYF
>NA|TRBJ1-2|TRBV18|NA|12
CASSEDREGYTF
>NA|TRBJ2-7|TRBV27|NA|15
CASSLVGAESYEQYF
>TRBD1|TRBJ1-2|TRBV6-5|NA|15
CASSSLRGTDYGYTF
>TRBD1|TRBJ1-5|TRBV18|NA|18
CASSLTRPGTGSNQPQHF
>TRBD1|TRBJ1-5|TRBV5-1|NA|14
CASSSGQGGQPQHF
>TRBD2|TRBJ2-1|TRBV5-6|NA|14
CASSSGLPADEQFF
>TRBD1|TRBJ2-7|TRBV24-1|NA|13
CATSRGQGYEQYF
>TRBD1|TRBJ2-5|TRBV14|NA|15
CASSQRQGGAETQYF
>TRBD1|TRBJ1-4|TRBV5-1|NA|15
CASSLGDRDTEKLFF
>NA|TRBJ1-2|TRBV5-1|NA|17
CASSPDSGGTANYGYTF
>NA|TRBJ1-2|TRBV11-2|NA|14
CASSSGAPYYGYTF